Sequencing of this T cell receptor beta chain was carried out in a study of vaccination and CD4 T cells after COVID-19. With the Oncomine TCR Beta short-read assay, DNA from cultured CD4+ T cells was sequenced. TCRdb processed the PCR reads anew with MiXCR; each CDR3 protein has one entry. The table shows just under 20,000 distinct CDR3 sequences, with around 45% occurring only once. This clonotype was counted only a few times. Its specificity is unknown. Described treatment: roughly 10-day PBMC culture with coronavirus spike peptide pools or control peptides (ViraFEST assay). V was cut by 3 bases and J by 1 base, with 12 bases left in between. Germline V lookup: CDR1 LNHDA, CDR2 SQIVND (reference sequence). The CDR3 runs to 15 residues.

This clonotype was sampled from a human donor who had recovered from COVID-19. This chain uses TRBV19 with TRBJ2-5; D may be TRBD1 (5 bases). The source material was CD4+ T cells from blood, cultured in vitro, sampled before SARS-CoV-2 vaccination. CDR3 in amino acids: CASSMRIRAQETQYF. The CDR3, as DNA: TGTGCCAGTAGTATGCGGATCAGGGCCCAAGAGACCCAGTACTTC.